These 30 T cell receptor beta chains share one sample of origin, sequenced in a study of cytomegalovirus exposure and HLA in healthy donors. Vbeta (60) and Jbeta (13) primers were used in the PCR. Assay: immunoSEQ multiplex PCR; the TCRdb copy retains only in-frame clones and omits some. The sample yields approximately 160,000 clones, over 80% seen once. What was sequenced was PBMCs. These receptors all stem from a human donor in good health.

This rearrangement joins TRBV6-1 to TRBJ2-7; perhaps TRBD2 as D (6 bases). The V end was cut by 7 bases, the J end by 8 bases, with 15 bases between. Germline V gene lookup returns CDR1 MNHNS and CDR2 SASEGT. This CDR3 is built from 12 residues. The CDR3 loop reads CASTRSGEKQYF. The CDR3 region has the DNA TGTGCCAGCACGAGGTCGGGGGAAAAGCAGTACTTC.

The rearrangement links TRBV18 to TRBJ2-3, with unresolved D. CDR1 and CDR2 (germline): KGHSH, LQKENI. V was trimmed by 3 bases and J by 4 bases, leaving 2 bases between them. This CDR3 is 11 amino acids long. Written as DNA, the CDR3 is TGTGCCAGCTCACCCTCAGATACGCAGTATTTT. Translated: CASSPSDTQYF.

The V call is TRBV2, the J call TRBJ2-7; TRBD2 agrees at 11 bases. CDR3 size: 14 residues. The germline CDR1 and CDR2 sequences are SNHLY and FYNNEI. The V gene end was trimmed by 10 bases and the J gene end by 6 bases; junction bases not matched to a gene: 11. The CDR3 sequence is CATLGGLAGTEQYF. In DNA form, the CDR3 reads TGTGCCACCCTTGGTGGACTAGCGGGTACCGAGCAGTACTTC.

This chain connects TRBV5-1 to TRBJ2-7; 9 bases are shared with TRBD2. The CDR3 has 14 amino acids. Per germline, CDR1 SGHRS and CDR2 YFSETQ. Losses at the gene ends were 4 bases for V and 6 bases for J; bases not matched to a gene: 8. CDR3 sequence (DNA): TGCGCCAGCAGCCCTGGCGGGGGGGAGTGCGAGCAGTACTTC. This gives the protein CASSPGGGECEQYF.

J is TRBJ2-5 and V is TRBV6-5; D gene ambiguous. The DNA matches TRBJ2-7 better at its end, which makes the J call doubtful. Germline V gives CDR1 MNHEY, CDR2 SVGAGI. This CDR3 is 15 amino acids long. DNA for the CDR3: TGTGCCAGCAGTTACCCCAACCTCCGCCCCCACGAGCAGTACTTC. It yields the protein CASSYPNLRPHEQYF.

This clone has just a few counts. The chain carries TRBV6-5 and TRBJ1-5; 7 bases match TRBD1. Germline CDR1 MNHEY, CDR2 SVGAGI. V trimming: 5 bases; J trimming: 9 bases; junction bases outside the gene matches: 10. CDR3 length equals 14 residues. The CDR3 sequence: CASSNGQASRPQHF. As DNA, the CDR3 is TGTGCCAGCAGTAATGGACAGGCCTCGAGGCCCCAGCATTTT.

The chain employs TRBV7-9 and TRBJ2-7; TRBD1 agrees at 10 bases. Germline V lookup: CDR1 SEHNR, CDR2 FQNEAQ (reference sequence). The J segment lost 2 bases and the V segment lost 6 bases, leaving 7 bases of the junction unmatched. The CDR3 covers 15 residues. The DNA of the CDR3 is TGTGCCAGCAGAGGTTTGACAGGGGGCACCTACGAGCAGTACTTC. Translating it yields CASRGLTGGTYEQYF.

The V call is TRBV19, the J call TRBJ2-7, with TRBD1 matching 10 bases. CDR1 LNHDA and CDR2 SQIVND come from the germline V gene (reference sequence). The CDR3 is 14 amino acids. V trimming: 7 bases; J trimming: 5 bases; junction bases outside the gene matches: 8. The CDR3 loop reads CASKTTGTGDEQYF. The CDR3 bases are TGTGCCAGTAAGACAACCGGGACAGGGGACGAGCAGTACTTC.

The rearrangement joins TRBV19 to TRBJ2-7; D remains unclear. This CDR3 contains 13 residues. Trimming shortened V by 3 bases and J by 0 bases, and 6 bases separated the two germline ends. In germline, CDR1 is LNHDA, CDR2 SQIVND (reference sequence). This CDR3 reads CASSIQISYEQYF. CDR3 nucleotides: TGTGCCAGTAGTATTCAGATCTCCTACGAGCAGTACTTC. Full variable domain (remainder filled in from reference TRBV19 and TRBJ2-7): DGGITQSPKYLFRKEGQNVTLSCEQNLNHDAMYWYRQDPGQGLRLIYYSQIVNDFQKGDIAEGYSVSREKKESFPLTVTSAQKNPTAFYLCASSIQISYEQYFGPGTRLTVT.

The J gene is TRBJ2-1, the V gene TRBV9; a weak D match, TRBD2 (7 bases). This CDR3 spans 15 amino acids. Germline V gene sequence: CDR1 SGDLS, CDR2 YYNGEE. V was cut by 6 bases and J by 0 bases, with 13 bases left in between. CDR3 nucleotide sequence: TGTGCCAGCACCCGCGGGGGCCTCTCCTACAATGAGCAGTTCTTC. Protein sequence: CASTRGGLSYNEQFF.

Written as DNA, the CDR3 is TGCAGTGGTCTAGTGTCAGATACGCAGTATTTT. It specifies CSGLVSDTQYF. J is TRBJ2-3 and V is TRBV20-1; D is unclear. The CDR3 totals 11 residues. Germline CDR1 and CDR2: DFQATT and SNEGSKA (reference sequence). Trimming removed 7 bases at V and 4 bases at J, with 9 bases between.

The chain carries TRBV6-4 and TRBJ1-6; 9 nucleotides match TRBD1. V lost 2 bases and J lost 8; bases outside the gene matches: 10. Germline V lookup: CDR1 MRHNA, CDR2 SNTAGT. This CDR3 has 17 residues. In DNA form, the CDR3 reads TGTGCCAGCAGTGACACAGAACAGGGGGCGGTGTATTCACCCCTCCACTTT. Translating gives CASSDTEQGAVYSPLHF.

The CDR3: CASATSGGEADTQYF. The CDR3 bases are TGCGCCAGCGCGACTAGCGGGGGGGAGGCAGATACGCAGTATTTT. The chain joins TRBV5-1 to TRBJ2-3, with TRBD2 matching over 14 bases. Unmatched junction bases numbered 5, after V lost 7 bases and J lost 4 bases. Germline assignment: CDR1 SGHRS and CDR2 YFSETQ. CDR3 size: 15 residues. The entire variable domain, with the rest obtained from reference TRBV5-1 and TRBJ2-3, is as follows: KAGVTQTPRYLIKTRGQQVTLSCSPISGHRSVSWYQQTPGQGLQFLFEYFSETQRNKGNFPGRFSGRQFSNSRSEMNVSTLELGDSALYLCASATSGGEADTQYFGPGTRLTVL.

The CDR3 spells CASNFGGGSTDTQYF. The CDR3 coding sequence is TGTGCCAGCAATTTCGGCGGGGGGAGCACAGATACGCAGTATTTT. The chain is built from TRBV5-4 and TRBJ2-3; 8 nucleotides match TRBD2. Germline V gives CDR1 SGHNT, CDR2 YYREEE (reference sequence). The CDR3 spans 15 residues. V gave up 6 bases and J gave up 0 bases; unmatched junction bases: 6.

For the CDR3, the DNA is TGTGCCAGCAGCCCTTCGGACAGGGGGCTTGAAGATACGCAGTATTTT. This codes for CASSPSDRGLEDTQYF. The rearrangement links TRBV11-2 to TRBJ2-3; TRBD1 agrees at 11 bases. V lost 5 bases to trimming and J lost 5 bases; unmatched junction nucleotides: 9. Germline CDR1 reads SGHAT; CDR2 reads FQNNGV. This CDR3 region has 16 residues.

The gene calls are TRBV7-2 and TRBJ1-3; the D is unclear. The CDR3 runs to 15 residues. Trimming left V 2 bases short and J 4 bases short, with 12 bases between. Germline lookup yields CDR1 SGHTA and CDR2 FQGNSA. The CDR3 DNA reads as TGTGCCAGCAGCTTATTAGCCTCTCCGGGAAACACCATATATTTT. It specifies CASSLLASPGNTIYF.

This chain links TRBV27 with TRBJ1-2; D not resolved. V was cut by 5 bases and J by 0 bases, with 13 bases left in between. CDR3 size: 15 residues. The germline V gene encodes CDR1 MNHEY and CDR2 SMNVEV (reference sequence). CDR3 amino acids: CASSKRALSNYGYTF. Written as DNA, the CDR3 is TGTGCCAGCAGTAAAAGAGCCCTATCTAACTATGGCTACACCTTC.

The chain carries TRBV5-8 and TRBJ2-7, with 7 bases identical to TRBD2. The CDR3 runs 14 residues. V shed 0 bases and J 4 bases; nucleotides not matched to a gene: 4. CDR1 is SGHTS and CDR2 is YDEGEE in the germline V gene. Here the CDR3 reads CASSLDGTKYEQYF. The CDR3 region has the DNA TGTGCCAGCAGCTTGGATGGGACTAAATACGAGCAGTACTTC.

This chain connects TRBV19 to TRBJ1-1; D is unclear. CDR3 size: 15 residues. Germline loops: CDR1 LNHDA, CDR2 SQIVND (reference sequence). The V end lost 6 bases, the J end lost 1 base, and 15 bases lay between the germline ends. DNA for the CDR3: TGTGCCAGTAGCAAAGGCGGGCTTCCGAACACTGAAGCTTTCTTT. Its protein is CASSKGGLPNTEAFF.

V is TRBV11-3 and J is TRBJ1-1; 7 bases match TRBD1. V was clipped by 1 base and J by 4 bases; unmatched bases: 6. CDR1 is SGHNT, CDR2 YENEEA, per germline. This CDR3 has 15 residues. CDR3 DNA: TGTGCCAGCAGCTTAGGTCGGTCAGGGGGCACTGAAGCTTTCTTT. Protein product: CASSLGRSGGTEAFF.

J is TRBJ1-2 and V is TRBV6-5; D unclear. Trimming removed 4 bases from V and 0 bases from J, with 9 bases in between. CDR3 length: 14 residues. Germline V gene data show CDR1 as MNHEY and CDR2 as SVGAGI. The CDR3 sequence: CASSFDTSNYGYTF. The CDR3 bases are TGTGCCAGCAGTTTCGACACTTCTAACTATGGCTACACCTTC.

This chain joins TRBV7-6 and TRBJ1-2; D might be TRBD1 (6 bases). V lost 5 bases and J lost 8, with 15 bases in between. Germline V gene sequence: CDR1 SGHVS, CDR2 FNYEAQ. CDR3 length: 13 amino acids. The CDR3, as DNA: TGTGCCAGCAGCATAAGCCCAGGGGAAGGCTACACCTTC. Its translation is CASSISPGEGYTF.

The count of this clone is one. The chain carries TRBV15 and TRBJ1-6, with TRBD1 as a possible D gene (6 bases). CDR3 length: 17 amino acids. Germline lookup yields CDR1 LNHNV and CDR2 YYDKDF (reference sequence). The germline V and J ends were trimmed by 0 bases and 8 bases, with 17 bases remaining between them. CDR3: CATSRDNNRVVDSPLHF. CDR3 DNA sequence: TGTGCCACCAGCAGAGATAATAACAGGGTGGTGGATTCACCCCTCCACTTT.

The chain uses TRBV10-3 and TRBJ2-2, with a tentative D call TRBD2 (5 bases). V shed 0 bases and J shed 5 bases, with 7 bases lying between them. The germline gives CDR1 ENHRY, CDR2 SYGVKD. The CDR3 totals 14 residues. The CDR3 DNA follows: TGTGCCATCAGTGAGTCGACGGGAACCGGGGAGCTGTTTTTT. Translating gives CAISESTGTGELFF.

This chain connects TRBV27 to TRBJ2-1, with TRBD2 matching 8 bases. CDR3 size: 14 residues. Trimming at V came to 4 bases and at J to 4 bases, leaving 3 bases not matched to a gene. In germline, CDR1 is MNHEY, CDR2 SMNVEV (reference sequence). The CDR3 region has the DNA TGTGCCAGCAGTTCACGGGGGGGGTACAATGAGCAGTTCTTC. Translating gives CASSSRGGYNEQFF.

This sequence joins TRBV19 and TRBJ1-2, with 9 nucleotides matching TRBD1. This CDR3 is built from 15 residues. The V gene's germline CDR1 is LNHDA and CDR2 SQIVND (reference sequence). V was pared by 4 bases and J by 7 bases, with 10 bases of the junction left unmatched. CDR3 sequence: CASSTPGQGFSGYTF. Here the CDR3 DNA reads TGTGCCAGTAGTACCCCGGGACAGGGATTTTCTGGCTACACCTTC.

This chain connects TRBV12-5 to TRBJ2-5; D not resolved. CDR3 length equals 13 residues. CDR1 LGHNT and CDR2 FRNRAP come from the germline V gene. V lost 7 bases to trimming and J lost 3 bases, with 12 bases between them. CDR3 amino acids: CASARWAEETQYF. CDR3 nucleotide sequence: TGTGCTAGTGCCCGGTGGGCAGAAGAGACCCAGTACTTC.

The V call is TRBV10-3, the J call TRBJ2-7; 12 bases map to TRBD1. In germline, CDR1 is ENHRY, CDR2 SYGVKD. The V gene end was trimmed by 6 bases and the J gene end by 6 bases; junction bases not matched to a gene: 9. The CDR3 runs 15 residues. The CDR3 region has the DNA TGTGCCATCAGCGACTACGGGACAGGGGGCGCCGAGCAGTACTTC. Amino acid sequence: CAISDYGTGGAEQYF.

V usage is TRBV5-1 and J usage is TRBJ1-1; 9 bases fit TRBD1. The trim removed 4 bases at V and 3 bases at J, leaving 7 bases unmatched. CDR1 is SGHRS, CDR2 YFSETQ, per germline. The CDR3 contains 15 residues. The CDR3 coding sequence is TGCGCCAGCAGCGCACAGGGGGCCCTTGACACTGAAGCTTTCTTT. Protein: CASSAQGALDTEAFF.

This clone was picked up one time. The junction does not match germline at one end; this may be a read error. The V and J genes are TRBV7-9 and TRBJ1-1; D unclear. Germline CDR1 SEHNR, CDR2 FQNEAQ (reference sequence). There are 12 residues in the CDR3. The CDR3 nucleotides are TGTTCCAGCAGCTTATCGGGAACTGAAGCTTTCTTT. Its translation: CSSSLSGTEAFF.